This T cell receptor beta chain appears in the sequencing data of a study of blood T cells in healthy people across ages. Using a J-beta primer mix together with a sample-barcoded 5' primer, a second PCR was run for roughly 6 to 12 cycles. TCRdb passed the 5' RACE reads through MiXCR, listing each CDR3 protein once. The data hold roughly 1.6 million distinct CDR3 sequences, with roughly 32% observed a single time. Healthy individuals of Caucasian origin from Russia, aged roughly 6 to 95, served as donors. Isolation of PBMCs gave at least 7 million cells per sample. The germline V gene encodes CDR1 LNHNV and CDR2 YYDKDF (reference sequence). V was clipped by 8 bases and J by 4 bases; unmatched bases: 6. The CDR3 totals 16 residues.

The clonotype was recovered from a woman aged 25 to 39 in good health. This chain uses TRBV15 with TRBJ2-1; 15 bases are a match to TRBD2. The sequencing sample was made of blood. CDR3 in DNA: TGTGCCACCCTGGGGACTAGCGGGGGGCCGTACAATGAGCAGTTCTTC. Translation gives CATLGTSGGPYNEQFF.